A selection of T cell receptor beta chains follows, all from one sample in a study of beta chain features in type 1 diabetes. Clones were sequenced by immunoSEQ multiplex PCR, and TCRdb holds only the in-frame ones, with some missing. In the table there are over 20,000 clones, about 50% of which are singletons. Sequences were obtained from stem cell memory CD4+ T cells from blood. All receptors come from a man aged 18-30 years with type 1 diabetes. CDR3s include the opening cysteine and the closing phenylalanine or tryptophan.

j_call: TRBJ2-1; v_call: TRBV6-5; cdr3_aa: CASSSSGASSYNEQFF
j_call: TRBJ2-3; v_call: TRBV28; cdr3_aa: CASSLYGEFSTDTQYF
j_call: TRBJ2-5; v_call: TRBV5-4; cdr3_aa: CASRQGSQETQYF
j_call: TRBJ2-1; v_call: TRBV7-2; cdr3_aa: CASSLVSFGSAMDNEQFF
j_call: TRBJ2-7; v_call: TRBV9; cdr3_aa: CASSPGAGASYEQYF
j_call: TRBJ2-1; v_call: TRBV5-4; cdr3_aa: CASSIGGPYYNEQFF
j_call: TRBJ2-7; v_call: TRBV18; cdr3_aa: CASSPVAGGVDEQYF
j_call: TRBJ1-1; v_call: TRBV29-1; cdr3_aa: CSAKTGTAEAFF
j_call: TRBJ2-4; v_call: TRBV7-9; cdr3_aa: CASSYTTVNIQYF
j_call: TRBJ2-5; v_call: TRBV28; cdr3_aa: CASSLGIAGGRETQYF
j_call: TRBJ2-5; v_call: TRBV18; cdr3_aa: CASSPPENRAPETQYF
j_call: TRBJ2-1; v_call: TRBV23-1; cdr3_aa: CASRGRAPNNEQFF
j_call: TRBJ1-1; v_call: TRBV15; cdr3_aa: CATSTRGLTEAFF
j_call: TRBJ1-4; v_call: TRBV19; cdr3_aa: CASLRDRGTEKLFF
j_call: TRBJ2-5; v_call: TRBV5-1; cdr3_aa: CASSLPKAVAGVSGETQYF
j_call: TRBJ2-7; v_call: TRBV5-1; cdr3_aa: CASSLEGNYEQYF
j_call: TRBJ1-1; v_call: TRBV18; cdr3_aa: CASSPQQVSNTEAFF
j_call: TRBJ1-1; v_call: TRBV29-1; cdr3_aa: CSAQNTEAFF
j_call: TRBJ2-2; v_call: TRBV29-1; cdr3_aa: CSVEPNTGELFF
j_call: TRBJ2-7; v_call: TRBV5-1; cdr3_aa: CASSARPSGSYEQYF
j_call: TRBJ1-3; v_call: TRBV9; cdr3_aa: CASSALTGTGGNTIYF
j_call: TRBJ2-1; v_call: TRBV28; cdr3_aa: CASSRITTGINEQFF
j_call: TRBJ1-2; v_call: TRBV5-1; cdr3_aa: CASSPIPGGEAYGYTF
j_call: TRBJ2-6; v_call: TRBV28; cdr3_aa: CASSFSSGANVLTF
j_call: TRBJ2-7; v_call: TRBV15; cdr3_aa: CATSRDRASGVYEQYF
j_call: TRBJ2-2; v_call: TRBV4-3; cdr3_aa: CASSQLTLGGASAGELFF
j_call: TRBJ2-7; v_call: TRBV30; cdr3_aa: CAWSVVANEQYF
j_call: TRBJ1-4; v_call: TRBV29-1; cdr3_aa: CSVGTGFEKLFF
j_call: TRBJ1-4; v_call: TRBV7-9; cdr3_aa: CASSSIAGVGEKLFF
j_call: TRBJ2-1; v_call: TRBV7-8; cdr3_aa: CASSLLPTGVIEQFF
j_call: TRBJ2-7; v_call: TRBV5-1; cdr3_aa: CASSFGPVNYEQYF
j_call: TRBJ2-1; v_call: TRBV11-1; cdr3_aa: CASSTGLAEYNEQFF
j_call: TRBJ2-7; v_call: TRBV5-1; cdr3_aa: CASSSTPGQGHEQYF
j_call: TRBJ2-2; v_call: TRBV15; cdr3_aa: CATSRGGGAGAPLFF
j_call: TRBJ2-1; v_call: TRBV6-5; cdr3_aa: CASSYSGQGYHEQFF
j_call: TRBJ1-2; v_call: TRBV28; cdr3_aa: CASSSRDGYTF
j_call: TRBJ1-6; v_call: TRBV28; cdr3_aa: CASSTSTGLSSYNSPLHF
j_call: TRBJ2-1; v_call: TRBV5-1; cdr3_aa: CASSLIGALNIYNEQFF
j_call: TRBJ2-3; v_call: TRBV10-3; cdr3_aa: CAISAVGQGDTQYF
j_call: TRBJ2-4; v_call: TRBV7-2; cdr3_aa: CASSPEGGRFMGYF
j_call: TRBJ2-7; v_call: TRBV7-2; cdr3_aa: CASSLWPVHEQYF
j_call: TRBJ2-5; v_call: TRBV5-6; cdr3_aa: CASSLDGRNGEETQYF
j_call: TRBJ2-3; v_call: TRBV19; cdr3_aa: CASSIQGALDTQYF
j_call: TRBJ2-1; v_call: TRBV30; cdr3_aa: CAWMSGKSSYNEQFF
j_call: TRBJ1-1; v_call: TRBV27; cdr3_aa: CASSLKPLSGAFF
j_call: TRBJ1-2; v_call: TRBV10-3; cdr3_aa: CAIGGKANYGYTF
j_call: TRBJ2-5; v_call: TRBV2; cdr3_aa: CASNGETQYF